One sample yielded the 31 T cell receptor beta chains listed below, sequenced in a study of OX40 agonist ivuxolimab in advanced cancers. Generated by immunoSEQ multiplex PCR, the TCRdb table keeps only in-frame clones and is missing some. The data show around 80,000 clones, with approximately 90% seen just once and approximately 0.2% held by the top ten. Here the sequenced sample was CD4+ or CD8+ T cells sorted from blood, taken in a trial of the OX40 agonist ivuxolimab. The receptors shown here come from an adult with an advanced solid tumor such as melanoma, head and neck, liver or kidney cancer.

The DNA of the CDR3 is TGTGCCAGTAAGAAGCGGGGGGGCACAGATACGCAGTATTTT. Protein: CASKKRGGTDTQYF. V usage is TRBV19 and J usage is TRBJ2-3; 9 bases agree with TRBD2. There are 14 residues in the CDR3. Losses at the gene ends were 7 bases for V and 1 base for J; bases not matched to a gene: 3. Germline-derived CDR1 and CDR2 are LNHDA and SQIVND (reference sequence).

CDR3 in amino acids: CASSPRSGGYFTEAFF. The CDR3 coding sequence is TGTGCCAGCTCACCGCGGAGCGGGGGCTACTTCACTGAAGCTTTCTTT. The rearrangement uses TRBV18 and TRBJ1-1; D is possibly TRBD1 (6 bases). Germline V lookup: CDR1 KGHSH, CDR2 LQKENI. This CDR3 spans 16 amino acids. V was cut by 3 bases and J by 4 bases, with 18 bases left in between.

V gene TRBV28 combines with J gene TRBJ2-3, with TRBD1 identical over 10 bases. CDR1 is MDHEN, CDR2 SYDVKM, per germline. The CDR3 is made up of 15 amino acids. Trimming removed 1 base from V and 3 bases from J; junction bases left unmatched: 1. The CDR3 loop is CASSLSGQGTDTQYF. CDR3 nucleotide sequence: TGTGCCAGCAGTTTATCGGGACAGGGGACAGATACGCAGTATTTT.

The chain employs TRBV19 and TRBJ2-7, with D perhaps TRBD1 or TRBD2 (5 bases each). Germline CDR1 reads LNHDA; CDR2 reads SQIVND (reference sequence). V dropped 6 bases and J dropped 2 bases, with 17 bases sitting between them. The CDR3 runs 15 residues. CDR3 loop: CASSIRMGETYEQYF. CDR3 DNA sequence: TGTGCCAGTAGCATCCGGATGGGGGAGACCTACGAGCAGTACTTC.

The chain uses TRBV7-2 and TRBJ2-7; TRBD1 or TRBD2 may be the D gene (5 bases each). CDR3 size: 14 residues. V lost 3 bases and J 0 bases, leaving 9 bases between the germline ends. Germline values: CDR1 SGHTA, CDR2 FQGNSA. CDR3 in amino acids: CASSLYGTSYEQYF. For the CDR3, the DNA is TGTGCCAGCAGCTTGTACGGGACCTCCTACGAGCAGTACTTC.

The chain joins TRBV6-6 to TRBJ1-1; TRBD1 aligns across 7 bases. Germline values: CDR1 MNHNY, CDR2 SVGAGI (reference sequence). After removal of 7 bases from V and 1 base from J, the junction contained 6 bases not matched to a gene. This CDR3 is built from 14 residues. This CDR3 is CASTATGTNTEAFF. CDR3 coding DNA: TGTGCCAGCACCGCGACAGGGACGAACACTGAAGCTTTCTTT.

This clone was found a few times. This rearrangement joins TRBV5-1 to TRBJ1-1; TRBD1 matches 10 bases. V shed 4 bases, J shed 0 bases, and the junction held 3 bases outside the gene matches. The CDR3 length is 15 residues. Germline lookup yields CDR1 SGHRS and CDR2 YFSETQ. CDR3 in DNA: TGCGCCAGCAGCCCGGGACAGGGGATGAACACTGAAGCTTTCTTT. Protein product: CASSPGQGMNTEAFF.

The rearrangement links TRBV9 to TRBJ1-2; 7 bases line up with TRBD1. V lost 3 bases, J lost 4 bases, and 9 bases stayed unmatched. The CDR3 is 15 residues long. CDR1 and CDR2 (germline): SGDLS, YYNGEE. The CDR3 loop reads CASSEAGGGFYGYTF. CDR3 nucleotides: TGTGCCAGCAGCGAAGCAGGGGGAGGTTTCTATGGCTACACCTTC.

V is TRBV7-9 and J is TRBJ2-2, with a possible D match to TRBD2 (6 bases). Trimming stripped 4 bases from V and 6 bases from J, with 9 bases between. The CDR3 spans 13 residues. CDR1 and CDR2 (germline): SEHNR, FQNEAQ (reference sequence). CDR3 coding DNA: TGTGCCAGCAGCTCAACTAGCCCCGGGGAGCTGTTTTTT. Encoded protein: CASSSTSPGELFF. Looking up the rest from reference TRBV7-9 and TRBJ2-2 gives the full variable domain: DTGVSQNPRHKITKRGQNVTFRCDPISEHNRLYWYRQTLGQGPEFLTYFQNEAQLEKSRLLSDRFSAERPKGSFSTLEIQRTEQGDSAMYLCASSSTSPGELFFGEGSRLTVL.

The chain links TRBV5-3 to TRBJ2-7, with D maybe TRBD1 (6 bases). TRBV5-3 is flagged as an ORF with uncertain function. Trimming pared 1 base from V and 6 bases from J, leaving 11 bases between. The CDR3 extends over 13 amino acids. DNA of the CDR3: TGTGCCAGAAGCTTGTTTGGGGGCAGCGAGCAGTACTTC. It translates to CARSLFGGSEQYF.

The CDR3 loop reads CASSPPTRSGANVLTF. The CDR3, as DNA: TGTGCCAGCTCACCACCGACTCGCTCTGGGGCCAACGTCCTGACTTTC. The V gene is TRBV18, the J gene TRBJ2-6, with D hard to call. CDR1 and CDR2 from the germline V gene are KGHSH and LQKENI. Between the trimmed V and J ends, which lost 0 bases and 0 bases, there was a span of 6 bases. CDR3 size: 16 residues.

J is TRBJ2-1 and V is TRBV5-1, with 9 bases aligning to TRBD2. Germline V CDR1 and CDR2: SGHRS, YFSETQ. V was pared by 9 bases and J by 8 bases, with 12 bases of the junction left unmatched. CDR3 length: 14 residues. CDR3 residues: CATRPGTSMDEQFF. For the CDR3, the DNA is TGCGCCACCAGACCCGGGACTAGCATGGATGAGCAGTTCTTC. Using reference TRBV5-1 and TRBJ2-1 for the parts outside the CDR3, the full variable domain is KAGVTQTPRYLIKTRGQQVTLSCSPISGHRSVSWYQQTPGQGLQFLFEYFSETQRNKGNFPGRFSGRQFSNSRSEMNVSTLELGDSALYLCATRPGTSMDEQFFGPGTRLTVL.

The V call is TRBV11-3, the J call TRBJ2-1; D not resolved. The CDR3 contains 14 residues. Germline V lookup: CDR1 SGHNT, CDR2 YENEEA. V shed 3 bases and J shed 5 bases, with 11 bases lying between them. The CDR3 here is CASSLRDSNNEQFF. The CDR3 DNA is TGTGCCAGCAGCTTGCGAGACTCTAACAATGAGCAGTTCTTC.

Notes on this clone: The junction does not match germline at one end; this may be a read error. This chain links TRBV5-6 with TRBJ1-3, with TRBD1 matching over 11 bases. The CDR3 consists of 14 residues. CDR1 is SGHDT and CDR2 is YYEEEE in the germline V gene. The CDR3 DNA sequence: TGTGCCAGCAGCACCGGGACAGGGGGAAGCACCATATATTTT. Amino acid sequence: CASSTGTGGSTIYF. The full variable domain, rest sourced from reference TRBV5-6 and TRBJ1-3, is DAGVTQSPTHLIKTRGQQVTLRCSPKSGHDTVSWYQQALGQGPQFIFQYYEEEERQRGNFPDRFSGHQFPNYSSELNVNALLLGDSALYLCASSTGTGGSTIYFGEGSWLTVV.

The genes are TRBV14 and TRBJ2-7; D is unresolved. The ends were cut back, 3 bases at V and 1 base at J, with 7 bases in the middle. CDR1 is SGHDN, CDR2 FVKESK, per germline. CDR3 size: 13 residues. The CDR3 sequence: CASSHDQSYEQYF. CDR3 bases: TGTGCCAGCAGCCACGACCAGTCCTACGAGCAGTACTTC.

DNA for the CDR3: TGTGCCAGCAGCATGGGACTAGCGGGAGAGGGATCTGTGGAGACCCAGTACTTC. Its translation is CASSMGLAGEGSVETQYF. The gene calls are TRBV5-4 and TRBJ2-5; 14 bases align to TRBD2. V lost 4 bases and J lost 5; bases outside the gene matches: 13. CDR3 length: 18 amino acids. From germline, CDR1 is SGHNT and CDR2 YYREEE (reference sequence).

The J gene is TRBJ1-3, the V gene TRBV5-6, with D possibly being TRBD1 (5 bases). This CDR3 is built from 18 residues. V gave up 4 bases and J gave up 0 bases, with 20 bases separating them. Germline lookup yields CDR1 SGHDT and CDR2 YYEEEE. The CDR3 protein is CASSRGMASGSSGNTIYF. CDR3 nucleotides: TGTGCCAGCAGCCGAGGTATGGCCTCAGGGAGCTCTGGAAACACCATATATTTT.

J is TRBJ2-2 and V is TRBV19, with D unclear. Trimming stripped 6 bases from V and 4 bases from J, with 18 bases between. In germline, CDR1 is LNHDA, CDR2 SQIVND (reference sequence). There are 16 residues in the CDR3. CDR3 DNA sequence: TGTGCCAGTAGGTTTCCCGGGCTTGGCCCCACCGGGGAGCTGTTTTTT. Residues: CASRFPGLGPTGELFF. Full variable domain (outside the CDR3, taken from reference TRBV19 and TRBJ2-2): DGGITQSPKYLFRKEGQNVTLSCEQNLNHDAMYWYRQDPGQGLRLIYYSQIVNDFQKGDIAEGYSVSREKKESFPLTVTSAQKNPTAFYLCASRFPGLGPTGELFFGEGSRLTVL.

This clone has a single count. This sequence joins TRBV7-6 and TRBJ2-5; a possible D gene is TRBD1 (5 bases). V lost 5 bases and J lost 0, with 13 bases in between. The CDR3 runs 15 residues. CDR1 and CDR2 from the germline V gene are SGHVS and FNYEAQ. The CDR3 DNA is TGTGCCAGCAGCCCCCCGGCAGGGTACCAAGAGACCCAGTACTTC. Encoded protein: CASSPPAGYQETQYF.

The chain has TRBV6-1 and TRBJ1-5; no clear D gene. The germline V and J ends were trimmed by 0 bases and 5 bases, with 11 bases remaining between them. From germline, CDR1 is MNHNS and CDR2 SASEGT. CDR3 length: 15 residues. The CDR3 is CASSEALRTDQPQHF. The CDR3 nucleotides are TGTGCCAGCAGTGAAGCGTTACGGACGGATCAGCCCCAGCATTTT.

In DNA form, the CDR3 reads TGTGCCAGCAGCCCACTAGCGGGGGGCCTCATCTTGGAGCAGTACTTC. It encodes CASSPLAGGLILEQYF. The chain is built from TRBV7-2 and TRBJ2-5; TRBD2 agrees at 12 bases. The germline V gene has CDR1 SGHTA and CDR2 FQGNSA. V lost 5 bases, J lost 11 bases, and 15 bases stayed unmatched. CDR3 size: 16 residues.

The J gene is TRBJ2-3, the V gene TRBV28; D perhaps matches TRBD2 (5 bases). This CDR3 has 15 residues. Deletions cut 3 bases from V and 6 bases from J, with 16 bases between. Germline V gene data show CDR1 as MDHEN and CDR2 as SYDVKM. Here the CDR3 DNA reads TGTGCCAGCAGTTTGTCGGGGAGAAACACGGATACGCAGTATTTT. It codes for CASSLSGRNTDTQYF.

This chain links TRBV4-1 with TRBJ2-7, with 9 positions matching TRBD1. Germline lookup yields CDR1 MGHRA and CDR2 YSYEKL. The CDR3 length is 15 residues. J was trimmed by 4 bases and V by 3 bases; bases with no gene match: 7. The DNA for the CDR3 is TGCGCCAGCAGCCAGACAGGGGGACTCATTTACGAGCAGTACTTC. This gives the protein CASSQTGGLIYEQYF.

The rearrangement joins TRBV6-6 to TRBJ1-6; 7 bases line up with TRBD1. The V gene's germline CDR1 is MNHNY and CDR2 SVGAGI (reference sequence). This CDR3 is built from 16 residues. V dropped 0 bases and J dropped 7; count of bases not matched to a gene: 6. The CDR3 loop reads CASSYSRQGGNSPLHF. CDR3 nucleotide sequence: TGTGCCAGCAGTTACTCAAGACAGGGCGGGAATTCACCCCTCCACTTT.

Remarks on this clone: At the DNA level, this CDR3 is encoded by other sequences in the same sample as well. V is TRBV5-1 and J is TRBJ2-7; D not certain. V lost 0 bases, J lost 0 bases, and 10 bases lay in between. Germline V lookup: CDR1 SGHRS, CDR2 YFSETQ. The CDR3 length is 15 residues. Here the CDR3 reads CASSLELGSSYEQYF. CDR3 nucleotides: TGCGCCAGCAGCTTGGAGTTAGGGTCCTCCTACGAGCAGTACTTC.

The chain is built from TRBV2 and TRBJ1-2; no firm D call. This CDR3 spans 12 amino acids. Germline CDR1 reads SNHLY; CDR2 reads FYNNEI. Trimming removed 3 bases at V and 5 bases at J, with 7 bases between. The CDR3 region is CASSEDRYGYTF. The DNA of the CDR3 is TGTGCCAGCAGTGAGGATCGTTATGGCTACACCTTC. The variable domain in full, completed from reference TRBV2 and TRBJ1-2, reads EPEVTQTPSHQVTQMGQEVILRCVPISNHLYFYWYRQILGQKVEFLVSFYNNEISEKSEIFDDQFSVERPDGSNFTLKIRSTKLEDSAMYFCASSEDRYGYTFGSGTRLTVV.

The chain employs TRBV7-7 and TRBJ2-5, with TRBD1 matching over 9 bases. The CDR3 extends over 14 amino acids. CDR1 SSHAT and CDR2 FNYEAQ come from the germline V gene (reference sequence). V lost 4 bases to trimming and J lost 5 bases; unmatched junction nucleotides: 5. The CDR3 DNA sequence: TGTGCCAGCAGCTCACACAGGGGGCAGGAGACCCAGTACTTC. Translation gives CASSSHRGQETQYF.

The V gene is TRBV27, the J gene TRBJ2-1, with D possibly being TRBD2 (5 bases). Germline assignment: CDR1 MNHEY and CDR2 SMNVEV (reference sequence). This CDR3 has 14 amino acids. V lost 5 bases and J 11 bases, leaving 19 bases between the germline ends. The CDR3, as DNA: TGTGCCAGCAGTGAGGGTAGAAACGCCAGGAAGCAGTTCTTC. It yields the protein CASSEGRNARKQFF.

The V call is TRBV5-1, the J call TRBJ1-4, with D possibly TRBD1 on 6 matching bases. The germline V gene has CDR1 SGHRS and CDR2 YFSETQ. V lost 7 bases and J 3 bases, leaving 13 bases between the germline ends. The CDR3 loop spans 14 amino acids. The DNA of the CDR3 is TGCGCCAGCCAGGAAGGGGGGGCTAATGAAAAACTGTTTTTT. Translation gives CASQEGGANEKLFF.

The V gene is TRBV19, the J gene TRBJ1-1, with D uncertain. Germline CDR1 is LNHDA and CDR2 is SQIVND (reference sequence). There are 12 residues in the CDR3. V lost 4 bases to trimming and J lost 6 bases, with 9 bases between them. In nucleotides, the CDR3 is TGTGCCAGTAGTACCCAGGTGTCTGAAGCTTTCTTT. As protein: CASSTQVSEAFF.

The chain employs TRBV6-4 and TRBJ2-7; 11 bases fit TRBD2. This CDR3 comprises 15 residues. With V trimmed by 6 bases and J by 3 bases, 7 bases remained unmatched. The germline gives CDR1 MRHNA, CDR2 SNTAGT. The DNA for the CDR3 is TGTGCCAGCAGGCTTTCTAGCGGGGGGAGCTACGAGCAGTACTTC. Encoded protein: CASRLSSGGSYEQYF.